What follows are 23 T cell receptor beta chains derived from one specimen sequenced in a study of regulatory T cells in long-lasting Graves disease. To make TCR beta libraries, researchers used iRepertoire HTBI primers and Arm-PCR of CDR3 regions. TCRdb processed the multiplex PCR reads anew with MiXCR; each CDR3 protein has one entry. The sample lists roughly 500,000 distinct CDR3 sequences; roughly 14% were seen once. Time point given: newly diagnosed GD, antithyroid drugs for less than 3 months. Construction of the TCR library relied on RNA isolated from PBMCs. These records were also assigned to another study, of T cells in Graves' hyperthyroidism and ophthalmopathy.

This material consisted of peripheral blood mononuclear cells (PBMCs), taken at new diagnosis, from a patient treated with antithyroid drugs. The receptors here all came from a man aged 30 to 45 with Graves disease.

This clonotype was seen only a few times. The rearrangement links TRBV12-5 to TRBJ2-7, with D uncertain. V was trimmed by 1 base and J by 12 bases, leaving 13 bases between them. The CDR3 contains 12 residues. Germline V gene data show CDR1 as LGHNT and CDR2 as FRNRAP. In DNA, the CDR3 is TGTGCTAGTGGTTTGGGACAACAGTTACCGTACTTC. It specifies CASGLGQQLPYF.

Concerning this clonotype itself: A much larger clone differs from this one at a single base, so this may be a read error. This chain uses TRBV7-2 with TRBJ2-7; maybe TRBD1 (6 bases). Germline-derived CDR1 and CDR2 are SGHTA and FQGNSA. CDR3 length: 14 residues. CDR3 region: CASSPGTNAYEQCF. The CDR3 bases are TGTGCCAGCAGCCCAGGGACAAACGCCTACGAGCAGTGCTTC.

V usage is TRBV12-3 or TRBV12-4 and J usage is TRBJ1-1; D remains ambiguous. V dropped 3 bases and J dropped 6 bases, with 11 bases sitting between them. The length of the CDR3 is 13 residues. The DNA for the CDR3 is TGTGCCAGCAGTTTTTCGAGGTGGGCTGAAGCTTTCTTT. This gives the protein CASSFSRWAEAFF.

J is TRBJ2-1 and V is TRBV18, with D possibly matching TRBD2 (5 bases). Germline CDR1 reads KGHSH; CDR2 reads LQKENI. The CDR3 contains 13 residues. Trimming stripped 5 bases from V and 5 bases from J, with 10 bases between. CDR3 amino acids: CASSERIHNEQFF. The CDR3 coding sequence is TGTGCCAGCTCAGAGCGGATCCACAATGAGCAGTTCTTC.

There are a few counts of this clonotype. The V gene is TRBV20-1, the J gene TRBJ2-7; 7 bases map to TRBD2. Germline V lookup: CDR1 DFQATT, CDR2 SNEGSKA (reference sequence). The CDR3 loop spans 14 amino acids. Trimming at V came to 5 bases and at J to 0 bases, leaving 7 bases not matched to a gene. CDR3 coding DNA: TGCAGTGCTTCCTCTAGCGGCCACTCCTACGAGCAGTACTTC. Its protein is CSASSSGHSYEQYF.

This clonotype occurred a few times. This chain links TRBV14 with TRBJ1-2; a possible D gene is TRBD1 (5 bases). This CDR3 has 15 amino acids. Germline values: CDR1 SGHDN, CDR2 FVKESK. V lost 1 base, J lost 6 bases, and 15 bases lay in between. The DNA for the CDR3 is TGTGCCAGCAGCCAAGGGTCACGCAGGGTGAATGGCTACACCTTC. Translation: CASSQGSRRVNGYTF. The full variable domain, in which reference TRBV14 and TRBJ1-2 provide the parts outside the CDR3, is EAGVTQFPSHSVIEKGQTVTLRCDPISGHDNLYWYRRVMGKEIKFLLHFVKESKQDESGMPNNRFLAERTGGTYSTLKVQPAELEDSGVYFCASSQGSRRVNGYTFGSGTRLTVV.

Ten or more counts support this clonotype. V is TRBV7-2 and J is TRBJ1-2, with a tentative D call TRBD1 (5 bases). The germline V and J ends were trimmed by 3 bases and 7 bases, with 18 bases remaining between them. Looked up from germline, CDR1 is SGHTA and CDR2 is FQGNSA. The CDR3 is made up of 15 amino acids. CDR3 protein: CASSFLKTAGSGYTF. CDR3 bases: TGTGCCAGCAGCTTCCTAAAGACAGCTGGAAGTGGCTACACCTTC.

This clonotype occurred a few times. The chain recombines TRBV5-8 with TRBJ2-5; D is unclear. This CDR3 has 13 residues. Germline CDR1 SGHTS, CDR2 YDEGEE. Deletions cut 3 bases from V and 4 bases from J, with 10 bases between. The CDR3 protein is CASSWHGVETQYF. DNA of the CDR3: TGTGCCAGCAGCTGGCACGGTGTAGAGACCCAGTACTTC.

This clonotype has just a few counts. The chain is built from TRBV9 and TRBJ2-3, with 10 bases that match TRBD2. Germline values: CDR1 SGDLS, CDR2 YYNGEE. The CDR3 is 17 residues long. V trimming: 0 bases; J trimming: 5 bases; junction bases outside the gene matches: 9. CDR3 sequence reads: CASSVDPSGRGRDTQYF. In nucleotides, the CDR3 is TGTGCCAGCAGCGTAGATCCTAGCGGGAGAGGTAGAGATACGCAGTATTTT.

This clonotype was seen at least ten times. The CDR3 spells CASSTLKTSGFYNEQFF. CDR3 DNA: TGTGCCAGCAGTACCCTCAAGACTAGCGGGTTCTACAATGAGCAGTTCTTC. The gene calls are TRBV27 and TRBJ2-1; 10 nucleotides line up with TRBD2. With V trimmed by 5 bases and J by 3 bases, 10 bases remained unmatched. Germline V gene lookup returns CDR1 MNHEY and CDR2 SMNVEV (reference sequence). The CDR3 totals 17 residues.

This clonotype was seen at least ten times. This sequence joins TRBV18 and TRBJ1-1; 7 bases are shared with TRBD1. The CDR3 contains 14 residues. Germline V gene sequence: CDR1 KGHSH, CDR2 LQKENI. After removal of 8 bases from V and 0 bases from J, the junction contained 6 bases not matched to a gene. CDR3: CASSHRGMNTEAFF. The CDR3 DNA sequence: TGTGCCAGCAGCCACAGGGGTATGAACACTGAAGCTTTCTTT. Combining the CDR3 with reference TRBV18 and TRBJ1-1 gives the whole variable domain NAGVMQNPRHLVRRRGQEARLRCSPMKGHSHVYWYRQLPEEGLKFMVYLQKENIIDESGMPKERFSAEFPKEGPSILRIQQVVRGDSAAYFCASSHRGMNTEAFFGQGTRLTVV.

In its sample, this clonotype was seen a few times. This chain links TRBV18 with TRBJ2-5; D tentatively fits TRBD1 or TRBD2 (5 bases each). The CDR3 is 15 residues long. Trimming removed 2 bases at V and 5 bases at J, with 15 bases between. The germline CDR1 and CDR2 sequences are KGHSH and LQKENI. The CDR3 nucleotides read TGTGCCAGCTCACCAATCCGGGGCGCCCGGGAGACCCAGTACTTC. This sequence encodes CASSPIRGARETQYF.

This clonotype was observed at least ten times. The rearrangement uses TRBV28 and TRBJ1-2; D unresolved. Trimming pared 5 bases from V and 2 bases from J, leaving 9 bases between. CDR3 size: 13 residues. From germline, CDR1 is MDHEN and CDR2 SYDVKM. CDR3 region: CASSPPLNYGYTF. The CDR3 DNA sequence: TGTGCCAGCAGTCCCCCCCTGAACTATGGCTACACCTTC.

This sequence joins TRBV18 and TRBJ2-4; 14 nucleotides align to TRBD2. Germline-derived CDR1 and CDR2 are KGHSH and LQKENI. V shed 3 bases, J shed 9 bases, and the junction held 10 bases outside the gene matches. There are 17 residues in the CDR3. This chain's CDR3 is CASSPPQGTSGSGIQYF. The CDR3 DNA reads TGTGCCAGCTCACCCCCACAGGGGACTAGCGGGAGCGGCATTCAGTACTTC.

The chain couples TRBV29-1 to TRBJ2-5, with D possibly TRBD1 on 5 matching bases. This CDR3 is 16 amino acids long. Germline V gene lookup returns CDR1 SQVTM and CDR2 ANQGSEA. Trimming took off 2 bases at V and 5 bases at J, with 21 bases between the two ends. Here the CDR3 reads CSVEYYGQWASETQYF. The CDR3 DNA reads TGCAGCGTTGAATACTACGGACAATGGGCTTCGGAGACCCAGTACTTC.

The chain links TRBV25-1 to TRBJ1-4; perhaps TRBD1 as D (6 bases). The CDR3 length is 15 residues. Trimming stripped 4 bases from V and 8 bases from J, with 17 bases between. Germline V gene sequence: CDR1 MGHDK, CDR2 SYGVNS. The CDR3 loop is CASSGRGHIGEKLFF. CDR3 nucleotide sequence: TGTGCCAGCAGTGGCAGGGGCCACATAGGAGAAAAACTGTTTTTT.

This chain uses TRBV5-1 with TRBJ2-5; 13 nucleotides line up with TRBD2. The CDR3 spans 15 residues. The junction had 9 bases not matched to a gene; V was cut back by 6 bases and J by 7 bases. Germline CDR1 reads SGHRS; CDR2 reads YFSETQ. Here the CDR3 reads CASKLAGGPGGTQYF. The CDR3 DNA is TGCGCCAGCAAACTAGCGGGAGGGCCCGGAGGGACCCAGTACTTC.

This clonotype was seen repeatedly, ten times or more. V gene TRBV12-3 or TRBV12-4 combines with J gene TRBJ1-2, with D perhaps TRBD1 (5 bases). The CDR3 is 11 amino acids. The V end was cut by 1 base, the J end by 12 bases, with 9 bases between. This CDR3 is CASSLGGVHTF. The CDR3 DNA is TGTGCCAGCAGTTTAGGGGGGGTGCACACCTTC.

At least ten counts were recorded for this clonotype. The CDR3 nucleotides are TGCAGTGCTAGAAAGTCTAGCGGGAGAGTAGATACGCAGTATTTT. This sequence encodes CSARKSSGRVDTQYF. The chain recombines TRBV20-1 with TRBJ2-3, with 10 bases aligning to TRBD2. CDR3 size: 15 residues. Looked up from germline, CDR1 is DFQATT and CDR2 is SNEGSKA (reference sequence). Trimming cost V 2 bases and J 5 bases; bases outside gene matches: 7.

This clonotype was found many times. CDR3 sequence reads: CATSGTSGPYQETQYF. CDR3 bases: TGTGCCACCAGCGGGACTAGCGGACCGTACCAAGAGACCCAGTACTTC. This rearrangement joins TRBV24-1 to TRBJ2-5; 11 nucleotides align to TRBD2. CDR1 and CDR2 from the germline V gene are KGHDR and SFDVKD. Losses at the gene ends were 7 bases for V and 0 bases for J; bases not matched to a gene: 6. This CDR3 has 16 residues.

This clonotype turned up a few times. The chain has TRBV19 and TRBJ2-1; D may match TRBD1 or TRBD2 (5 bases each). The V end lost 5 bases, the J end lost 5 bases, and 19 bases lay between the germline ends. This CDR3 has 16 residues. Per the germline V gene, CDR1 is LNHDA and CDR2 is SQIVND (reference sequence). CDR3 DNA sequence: TGTGCCAGTAGTCTCCCTCCAGGGAGCGGCCACAATGAGCAGTTCTTC. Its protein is CASSLPPGSGHNEQFF.

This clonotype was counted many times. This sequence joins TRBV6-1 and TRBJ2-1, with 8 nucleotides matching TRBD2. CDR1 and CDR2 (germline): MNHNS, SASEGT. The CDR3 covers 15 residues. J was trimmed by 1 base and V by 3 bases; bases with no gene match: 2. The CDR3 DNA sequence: TGTGCCAGCAGTGACCCTAGCGGGTCCTACAATGAGCAGTTCTTC. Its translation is CASSDPSGSYNEQFF.

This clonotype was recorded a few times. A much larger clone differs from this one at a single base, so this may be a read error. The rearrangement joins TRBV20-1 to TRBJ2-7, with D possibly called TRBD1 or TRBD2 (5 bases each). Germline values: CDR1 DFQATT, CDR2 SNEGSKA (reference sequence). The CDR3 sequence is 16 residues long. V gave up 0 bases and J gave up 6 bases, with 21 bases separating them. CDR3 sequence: CSARDGFRDLLGEQYF. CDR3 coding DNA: TGCAGTGCTAGAGATGGATTCCGGGACCTCTTAGGCGAGCAGTACTTC.